The 2 T cell receptor beta chains below were found in one sample sequenced in a study of T cell repertoires in cytomegalovirus infection. These receptors' targets are unknown. MiXCR, applied by TCRdb to the reads, yields one record per CDR3 protein. This table holds 650,000 to 850,000 distinct CDR3 sequences, about 27% found once. Sequencing was performed on cultured CD8+ T cells from PBMCs, taken from culture after CMV antigen stimulation. Every receptor here comes from a human donor in good health (CMV status not recorded). Some clones in this sample may be carry-over from other donors' samples.

This clonotype was detected many times. This sequence joins TRBV7-2 and TRBJ2-5; 13 bases fit TRBD2. There are 16 residues in the CDR3. V lost 3 bases to trimming and J lost 2 bases; unmatched junction nucleotides: 3. Per the germline V gene, CDR1 is SGHTA and CDR2 is FQGNSA. CDR3 in DNA: TGTGCCAGCAGCTTCGGACTAGCGGGGGATCAAGAGACCCAGTACTTC. Translation: CASSFGLAGDQETQYF.

CDR3 nucleotide sequence: TGTGCCAGCAGTGCAACGGACAGGGGTCTAGACGAGCAGTACGTC. It translates to CASSATDRGLDEQYV. The gene calls are TRBV6-1 and TRBJ2-7, with TRBD1 identical over 9 bases. The CDR3 loop spans 15 amino acids. The ends lost 4 bases at V and 5 bases at J; junction bases unmatched: 9. Per the germline V gene, CDR1 is MNHNS and CDR2 is SASEGT.